This is a list of T cell receptor beta chains from one sample in a study of blood T cell repertoires in COVID-19. TCRdb keeps only in-frame clones here, not all; method: immunoSEQ multiplex PCR. This table has about 190,000 clones, around nine tenths appearing once. The source material was peripheral blood. These receptors all stem from a man aged 25-45 years with acute or convalescent COVID-19. Each CDR3 is given with its conserved first and last residue. D genes are given only for firm matches. Size is stated for part of the rows, as once, few or many counts, or as a class when the clone is expanded.

size	D	V	J	length	CDR3	DNA
-	-	TRBV28	TRBJ1-1	16	CASSLPGEGGNTEAFF	TGTGCCAGCAGTTTACCCGGCGAAGGGGGGAACACTGAAGCTTTCTTT
-	-	TRBV18	TRBJ1-6	16	CASSPDLRTRNSPLHF	TGTGCCAGCTCACCAGATTTAAGGACACGAAATTCACCCCTCCACTTT
-	-	TRBV25-1	TRBJ2-1	14	CATMEGGSYNEQFF	TGTGCCACCATGGAGGGAGGCTCCTACAATGAGCAGTTCTTC
-	-	TRBV6-5	TRBJ2-6	16	CASSYSLGAGANVLTF	TGTGCCAGCAGTTACTCGTTGGGGGCCGGGGCCAACGTCCTGACTTTC
-	-	TRBV27	TRBJ2-3	16	CASKRFPQSSTDTQYF	TGTGCCAGCAAGCGGTTCCCACAGTCTAGCACAGATACGCAGTATTTT
few	-	TRBV18	TRBJ1-1	16	CASSTSEPLLWTEAFF	TGTGCCAGCTCAACCTCGGAACCACTACTTTGGACTGAAGCTTTCTTT
-	TRBD1	TRBV10-2	TRBJ1-2	16	CASRTEPGQGSDGYTF	TGCGCCAGCAGAACCGAACCGGGACAGGGCAGTGATGGCTACACCTTC
-	TRBD1	TRBV6-2/TRBV6-3	TRBJ2-5	16	CASSPGQGTGGETQYF	TGTGCCAGCAGCCCGGGACAGGGGACCGGGGGAGAGACCCAGTACTTC
-	TRBD2	TRBV24-1	TRBJ2-3	16	CATSDLAGGWRDTQYF	TGTGCCACCAGTGATTTAGCGGGAGGGTGGCGAGATACGCAGTATTTT
-	-	TRBV19	TRBJ2-7	16	CASSQGGTLNSYEQYF	TGTGCCAGTAGCCAGGGTGGTACTTTGAACTCCTACGAGCAGTACTTC
few	TRBD1	TRBV11-1	TRBJ2-5	16	CASSLELRRGKETQYF	TGTGCCAGCAGCTTAGAATTGCGCAGGGGGAAGGAGACCCAGTACTTC
-	TRBD1	TRBV6-1	TRBJ1-3	15	CASSERTGGGNTIYF	TGTGCCAGCAGTGAAAGGACAGGGGGAGGAAACACCATATATTTT
few	-	TRBV5-1	TRBJ1-1	13	CASRGRLNTEAFF	TGCGCCAGCAGGGGGAGACTGAACACTGAAGCTTTCTTT
-	TRBD2	TRBV6-5	TRBJ2-2	15	CATSGTRPNTGELFF	TGTGCCACCAGCGGGACTAGACCTAACACCGGGGAGCTGTTTTTT
-	TRBD2	TRBV18	TRBJ2-1	16	CASSPLAGGPGNEQFF	TGTGCCAGCTCACCCTTAGCGGGAGGGCCAGGGAATGAGCAGTTCTTC
-	-	TRBV7-2	TRBJ2-7	13	CASSLDRYYEQYF	TGTGCCAGCAGCTTAGACAGATACTACGAGCAGTACTTC
-	-	TRBV5-1	TRBJ1-3	15	CASSPSSSSGNTIYF	TGCGCCAGCAGCCCAAGCTCTTCATCTGGAAACACCATATATTTT
once	-	TRBV6-5	TRBJ1-2	12	CASIQGNYGYTF	TGTGCCAGCATACAGGGAAACTATGGCTACACCTTC
-	-	TRBV29-1	TRBJ2-1	15	CSVGLRLSPYNEQFF	TGCAGCGTTGGACTTAGGCTTAGCCCCTACAATGAGCAGTTCTTC
-	TRBD2	TRBV7-3	TRBJ2-2	17	CASSTGLAGGGTGELFF	TGTGCCAGCAGTACCGGACTAGCGGGAGGTGGCACCGGGGAGCTGTTTTTT
-	TRBD2	TRBV11-2	TRBJ2-7	14	CASSFSGSFYEQYF	TGTGCCAGCAGCTTTAGCGGGAGCTTTTACGAGCAGTACTTC
-	-	TRBV2	TRBJ2-3	11	CASIQADTQYF	TGTGCCAGCATTCAGGCAGATACGCAGTATTTT
-	-	TRBV3-1/TRBV3-2	TRBJ2-7	13	CASSQEGGPEQYF	TGTGCCAGCAGCCAAGAGGGCGGGCCCGAGCAGTACTTC
-	TRBD2	TRBV7-3	TRBJ2-2	16	CASSLISGTMAGELFF	TGTGCCAGCAGCTTAATTAGCGGGACGATGGCCGGGGAGCTGTTTTTT
-	-	TRBV6-5	TRBJ2-5	13	CAAGRDAKETQYF	TGTGCCGCGGGCCGCGACGCCAAGGAGACCCAGTACTTC
once	TRBD2	TRBV24-1	TRBJ2-1	17	CATSDATSGNAYNEQFF	TGTGCCACCAGTGATGCGACTAGCGGAAACGCCTACAATGAGCAGTTCTTC
-	TRBD1	TRBV7-3	TRBJ1-2	13	CASSGTGQDGYTF	TGTGCCAGCAGCGGGACAGGGCAGGATGGCTACACCTTC
-	-	TRBV10-3	TRBJ1-4	13	CAISESAAEKLFF	TGTGCCATCAGTGAATCCGCGGCTGAAAAACTGTTTTTT
-	-	TRBV28	TRBJ1-2	13	CASSAGRDYGYTF	TGTGCCAGCAGCGCAGGGAGGGACTATGGCTACACCTTC
-	TRBD2	TRBV6-2/TRBV6-3	TRBJ2-1	16	CASSYPLAGVLNEQFF	TGTGCCAGCAGTTACCCACTAGCGGGAGTCCTCAATGAGCAGTTCTTC
-	-	TRBV5-1	TRBJ2-5	13	CASSLTGAETQYF	TGCGCCAGCAGCTTGACAGGAGCGGAGACCCAGTACTTC
-	TRBD1	TRBV28	TRBJ2-1	16	CASSLPGQGKKDEQFF	TGTGCCAGCAGTTTGCCGGGACAGGGGAAAAAGGATGAGCAGTTCTTC
-	-	TRBV27	TRBJ2-1	15	CASRNRDPPRNEQFF	TGTGCCAGCCGGAACAGGGACCCTCCGCGTAATGAGCAGTTCTTC
-	TRBD2	TRBV3-1/TRBV3-2	TRBJ2-7	15	CASSQGLAQTYEQYF	TGTGCCAGCAGCCAAGGACTAGCCCAGACCTACGAGCAGTACTTC
-	-	TRBV4-2	TRBJ2-5	16	CASSQALAPPDKTQYF	TGTGCCAGCAGCCAAGCTCTCGCCCCACCTGACAAAACCCAGTACTTC
-	-	TRBV28	TRBJ2-7	13	CASSLPLSYEQYF	TGTGCCAGCAGTTTGCCCCTATCCTACGAGCAGTACTTC
-	-	TRBV18	TRBJ1-2	14	CASSLGVGADGYTF	TGTGCCAGCTCCCTTGGTGTGGGGGCTGATGGCTACACCTTC
-	-	TRBV19	TRBJ1-5	17	CASSIFFQAVKNQPQHF	TGTGCCAGTAGTATCTTCTTCCAGGCCGTCAAAAATCAGCCCCAGCATTTT
-	TRBD1	TRBV2	TRBJ1-1	12	CASRDRRTEAFF	TGTGCCAGCAGGGACAGGCGGACTGAAGCTTTCTTT
-	-	TRBV29-1	TRBJ2-1	13	CSADPQPYNEQFF	TGCAGCGCAGACCCACAGCCGTACAATGAGCAGTTCTTC